These T cell receptor beta chains were read from a single sample in a study of T cells in Graves' hyperthyroidism and ophthalmopathy. A single record per CDR3 protein comes from TCRdb applying MiXCR to the multiplex PCR reads. The sample yields hundreds of thousands of distinct CDR3 sequences, roughly a sixth seen once. The specimen sequenced was blood. Receptor source: a woman aged 18-29 years with Graves' hyperthyroidism. Both conserved end residues are part of each CDR3.

j_gene	v_gene	len	CDR3aa
TRBJ1-5	TRBV10-2	16	CASSEIPQGPHQPQHF
TRBJ1-2	TRBV19	13	CASSGGINYGYTF
TRBJ1-4	TRBV18	14	CASSGTPTNEKLFF
TRBJ2-7	TRBV5-1	15	CASSWGQGLRFEQYF
TRBJ1-3	TRBV6-5	19	CASRRGTGGAGSSGNTIYF
TRBJ2-7	TRBV7-8	15	CASSLTSSPESEQYF
TRBJ1-5	TRBV20-1	17	CSARPTTGVGGNQPQHF
TRBJ1-5	TRBV28	15	CASSQTGDSNQPQHF
TRBJ2-2	TRBV30	14	CAWRTSGSTGELFF
TRBJ2-5	TRBV7-2	16	CASSLVLAGGPKTQYF
TRBJ1-5	TRBV20-1	15	CSARDPTTGAQPQHF
TRBJ2-7	TRBV4-3	15	CASSRGGGRGAEQYF
TRBJ1-1	TRBV7-6	15	CASSFPPAAGTEAFF
TRBJ1-1	TRBV20-1	14	CSARDSHLNTEAFF
TRBJ2-2	TRBV2	14	CASTLSGLAGELFF
TRBJ1-1	TRBV20-1	13	CSASDRGFTEAFF
TRBJ1-3	TRBV24-1	12	CATSDSWSTIYF
TRBJ1-5	TRBV27	13	CASSLTVNQPQHF
TRBJ1-1	TRBV20-1	13	CSASPGLHTEAFF
TRBJ2-4	TRBV5-1	18	CASSLAPGQGVAKNIQYF
TRBJ2-1	TRBV11-3	15	CASSPGTSGLNEQFF
TRBJ1-4	TRBV6-1	13	CASSEVAPQKLFF
TRBJ2-2	TRBV12-3/TRBV12-4	18	CASSSWGTPQAGTGELFF
TRBJ2-4	TRBV5-6	15	CASSFLDRAKNIQYF
TRBJ2-7	TRBV18	13	CASSPDSSYEQYF
TRBJ2-2	TRBV12-3/TRBV12-4	14	CASTRVGSTGELFF
TRBJ2-5	TRBV12-3/TRBV12-4	15	CASNQDTRPRETQYF
TRBJ1-4	TRBV5-1	14	CASSLASTNEKLFF
TRBJ1-1	TRBV12-3/TRBV12-4	16	CASSPWAGAGGTEAFF
TRBJ1-4	TRBV12-3/TRBV12-4	15	CASSSRTGGGEKLFF
TRBJ1-2	TRBV9	14	CASSVGVGSGGYTF
TRBJ2-3	TRBV7-2	11	CAGRGGDTQYF
TRBJ2-7	TRBV29-1	12	CSVSDSPYEQYF
TRBJ2-7	TRBV6-9	16	CASSYSKRAGSYEQYF
TRBJ2-2	TRBV11-3	17	CASSSRVLAGDTGELFF
TRBJ2-1	TRBV11-3	14	CASSSGLETNEQFF
TRBJ2-5	TRBV3-1	15	CASSQGGLVQETQYF
TRBJ2-1	TRBV5-8	16	CASSSTPLLSGHEQFF
TRBJ2-2	TRBV7-2	14	CASSRQGQTGELFF
TRBJ2-1	TRBV20-1	16	CSASARTSGKFDEQFF
TRBJ1-3	TRBV7-3	16	CASSQGPPSAGNTIYF
TRBJ1-6	TRBV20-1	17	CSAAVSGQGLGNSPLHF
TRBJ2-7	TRBV12-3/TRBV12-4	14	CASSLYVPVYEQYF
TRBJ2-7	TRBV4-3	15	CASSQDSTASYEQYF
TRBJ2-7	TRBV20-1	12	CSATWDSYEQYF
TRBJ2-2	TRBV12-3/TRBV12-4	14	CASMARPNTGELFF
TRBJ1-5	TRBV28	13	CASSLYAMGPQHF
TRBJ2-7	TRBV20-1	15	CSASPHTGEASEQYF
TRBJ2-3	TRBV2	15	CASSEEFPHTDTQYF
TRBJ2-2	TRBV20-1	16	CSARTSGQIASGELFF
TRBJ1-4	TRBV19	15	CASRNPGQGSEKLFF
TRBJ2-1	TRBV5-1	15	CASSLAQREGNEQFF
TRBJ2-5	TRBV9	14	CASSGGGEKETQYF
TRBJ1-5	TRBV6-9	16	CASSYFKKSGNQPQHF
TRBJ2-7	TRBV5-1	15	CASSLAGGRSYEQYF
TRBJ2-5	TRBV10-3	14	CAISESAGSETQYF
TRBJ2-3	TRBV30	14	CAWSRSGSTDTQYF
TRBJ2-2	TRBV12-3/TRBV12-4	18	CASSFFPGGTGRTGELFF
TRBJ1-2	TRBV5-1	15	CASSLDRGFNYGYTF
TRBJ2-5	TRBV29-1	12	CSVRTGGETQYF